This T cell receptor (beta chain) was captured in a study of blood T cell repertoires in COVID-19. Study information: Donors in the United States, Italy and Spain gave samples during acute or convalescent COVID-19. PBMCs, B-cell-depleted T cells, or T cells provided the cDNA or gDNA that made up the material.

This CDR3 is built from 19 residues. Germline CDR1 KGHSH, CDR2 LQKENI. V gave up 3 bases and J gave up 4 bases; unmatched junction bases: 17. Original data processing: Amplifying reference gene primers gave estimates of nucleated cell counts. This table comes from immunoSEQ multiplex PCR, and its TCRdb copy is limited to in-frame clones, with some not included. The DNA was the basis for D and trimming; V, J and clone size are from that table. This table has 80,000 to 100,000 clones, about 95% appearing once. This chain uses TRBV18 with TRBJ2-3; 9 nucleotides agree with TRBD2. The receptor was derived from a human donor with active COVID-19. The donor label of this sample is uncertain. Input material: peripheral blood. Written as DNA, the CDR3 is TGTGCCAGCTCACCGGGACTAGCTGAAGCCAATTTATCCGCAGATACGCAGTATTTT. As protein: CASSPGLAEANLSADTQYF. The whole variable domain, filled in from reference TRBV18 and TRBJ2-3, reads NAGVMQNPRHLVRRRGQEARLRCSPMKGHSHVYWYRQLPEEGLKFMVYLQKENIIDESGMPKERFSAEFPKEGPSILRIQQVVRGDSAAYFCASSPGLAEANLSADTQYFGPGTRLTVL.